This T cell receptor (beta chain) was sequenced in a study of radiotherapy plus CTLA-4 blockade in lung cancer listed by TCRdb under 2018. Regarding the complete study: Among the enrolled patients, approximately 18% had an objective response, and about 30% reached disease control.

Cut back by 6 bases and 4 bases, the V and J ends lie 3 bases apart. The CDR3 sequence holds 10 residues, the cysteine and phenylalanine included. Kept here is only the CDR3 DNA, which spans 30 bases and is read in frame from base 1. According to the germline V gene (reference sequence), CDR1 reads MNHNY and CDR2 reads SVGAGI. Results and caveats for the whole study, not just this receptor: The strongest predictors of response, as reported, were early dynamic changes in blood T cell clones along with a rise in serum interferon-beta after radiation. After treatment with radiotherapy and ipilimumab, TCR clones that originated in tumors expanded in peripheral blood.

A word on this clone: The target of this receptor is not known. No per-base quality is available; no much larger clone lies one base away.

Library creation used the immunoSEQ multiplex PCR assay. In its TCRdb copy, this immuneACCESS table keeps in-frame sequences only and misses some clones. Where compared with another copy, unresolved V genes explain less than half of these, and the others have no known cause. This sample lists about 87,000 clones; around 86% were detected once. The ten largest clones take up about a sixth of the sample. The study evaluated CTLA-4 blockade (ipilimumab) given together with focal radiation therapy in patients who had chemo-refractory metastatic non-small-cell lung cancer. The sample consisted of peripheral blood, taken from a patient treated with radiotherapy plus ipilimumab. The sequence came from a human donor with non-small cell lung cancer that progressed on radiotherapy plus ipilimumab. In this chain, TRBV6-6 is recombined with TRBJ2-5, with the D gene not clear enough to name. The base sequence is TGTGCCAGCAGCGGAGAGACCCAGTACTTC. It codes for CASSGETQYF.